This T cell receptor beta chain stems from a study of blood T cell repertoires in COVID-19. The method was immunoSEQ multiplex PCR; TCRdb's version includes in-frame clones alone and lacks a portion of them. The sample consists of roughly 140,000 clones, 80% of them appearing once. With 11 bases clipped from V and 4 bases from J, the junction kept 12 bases outside the gene matches. Germline values: CDR1 SGHTA, CDR2 FQGNSA. The CDR3 contains 15 residues. This clonotype was sampled from a man in his sixties with acute or convalescent COVID-19. The chain combines TRBV7-2 with TRBJ2-2, with TRBD2 matching 8 bases. Sequencing was performed on peripheral blood. CDR3 sequence (DNA): TGTGCCCTGGGCAGCGGGAGTCGTAGCACCGGGGAGCTGTTTTTT. This translates into CALGSGSRSTGELFF.